This T cell receptor (beta chain) is from a study of blood T cell repertoires in COVID-19. Study information: Researchers got acute and convalescent COVID-19 samples from the United States, Italy and Spain. T cells, B-cell-depleted T cells, or PBMCs provided the cDNA or gDNA that served as material.

Per the authors' pipeline: Reference gene primer amplification yielded estimated nucleated cell counts. TCRdb's copy holds only in-frame clones and misses some; the assay was immunoSEQ multiplex PCR. V and J calls and clone size follow that table, whereas D and trimming were derived from the DNA. In the table there are 120,000 to 150,000 clones, 87% of which are singletons. V lost 1 base and J lost 3, with 4 bases in between. The CDR3 contains 13 residues. Per germline, CDR1 SGDLS and CDR2 YYNGEE. Sequenced: peripheral blood. The chain joins TRBV9 to TRBJ2-2; no clear D. The TCR was taken from a man aged 50-59 years who had recovered from COVID-19. The CDR3 region has the DNA TGTGCCAGCAGCGTACAGGACACCGGGGAGCTGTTTTTT. This translates into CASSVQDTGELFF.